These 17 T cell receptor beta chains share one sample of origin, sequenced in a study of T cell changes during pregnancy in multiple sclerosis. The data were produced by immunoSEQ multiplex PCR, yet TCRdb's version contains in-frame clones alone and is incomplete. The sample shows over 10,000 clones, 88% of them seen only once. The sequencing used CD8+ T cells from peripheral blood mononuclear cells, collected in the first trimester of pregnancy. These receptors were taken from a female donor with multiple sclerosis, enrolled in a pregnancy study.

The genes are TRBV7-9 and TRBJ1-1, with D perhaps matching TRBD1 (5 bases). The ends were cut back, 6 bases at V and 8 bases at J, with 16 bases in the middle. CDR1 is SEHNR, CDR2 FQNEAQ, per germline (reference sequence). The CDR3 has 13 residues. This CDR3 is CASSPRGRQEAFF. The CDR3 DNA is TGTGCCAGCAGTCCGCGGGGCCGACAAGAAGCTTTCTTT. Together with reference TRBV7-9 and TRBJ1-1, the CDR3 gives the full variable domain: DTGVSQNPRHKITKRGQNVTFRCDPISEHNRLYWYRQTLGQGPEFLTYFQNEAQLEKSRLLSDRFSAERPKGSFSTLEIQRTEQGDSAMYLCASSPRGRQEAFFGQGTRLTVV.

In this sample, this clone turned up once. The chain employs TRBV9 and TRBJ2-2, with D hard to call. CDR1 is SGDLS, CDR2 YYNGEE, per germline. V was shortened by 1 base and J by 4 bases, with 11 bases between the two germline ends. The CDR3 has 15 residues. CDR3 loop: CASSVYSVSTGELFF. The CDR3 DNA sequence: TGTGCCAGCAGCGTATACAGTGTTTCCACCGGGGAGCTGTTTTTT.

On this clone: Germline and junction disagree at one end, which may indicate a read error. The chain has TRBV7-7 and TRBJ2-3; D is perhaps TRBD2 (5 bases). CDR1 and CDR2 (germline): SSHAT, FNYEAQ (reference sequence). CDR3 length: 16 residues. Here the CDR3 DNA reads TGTGCTAGCAGCTTCGGACTGGGGTGGGGCACAGATACGCAGTATTTT. This sequence encodes CASSFGLGWGTDTQYF.

V and J are TRBV30 and TRBJ1-1; TRBD1 matches 9 bases. This CDR3 region has 14 residues. Trimming removed 4 bases from V and 5 bases from J; junction bases left unmatched: 8. The germline V gene has CDR1 GTSNPN and CDR2 SVGIG (reference sequence). The chain's CDR3 is CAWTRGQGRTEAFF. The CDR3, as DNA: TGTGCCTGGACCAGGGGACAGGGTCGGACTGAAGCTTTCTTT.

CDR3 protein: CASSAGLADPQETQYF. In DNA, the CDR3 is TGTGCCAGCAGCGCGGGACTAGCGGACCCCCAAGAGACCCAGTACTTC. V and J are TRBV5-4 and TRBJ2-5; 11 bases are shared with TRBD2. V gave up 4 bases and J gave up 1 base; unmatched junction bases: 6. The germline V gene encodes CDR1 SGHNT and CDR2 YYREEE (reference sequence). This CDR3 is built from 16 residues.

The rearrangement links TRBV4-1 to TRBJ1-1; D gene uncertain. With 6 bases removed from V and 1 base from J, the gap between germline ends came to 9 bases. The length of the CDR3 is 13 residues. The V gene's germline CDR1 is MGHRA and CDR2 YSYEKL. CDR3 DNA: TGCGCCAGCAGGAGAACAGCGAACACTGAAGCTTTCTTT. As protein: CASRRTANTEAFF.

This sequence joins TRBV23-1 and TRBJ2-7, with D tentatively TRBD1 (8 bases). TRBV23-1 is an open reading frame whose function is uncertain. The CDR3 covers 16 residues. V was clipped by 2 bases and J by 5 bases, with 19 bases between them. The CDR3 here is CASSQNPGQAGDEQYF. For the CDR3, the DNA is TGCGCCAGCAGTCAAAACCCGGGACAGGCGGGGGACGAGCAGTACTTC.

The V and J genes are TRBV4-1 and TRBJ1-2; D is uncertain. The CDR3 length is 15 residues. Per the germline V gene, CDR1 is MGHRA and CDR2 is YSYEKL. Trimming removed 4 bases at V and 4 bases at J, with 16 bases between. CDR3 nucleotide sequence: TGCGCCAGCAGCCCCGAGGGCAGGCAGTTCTATGGCTACACCTTC. The encoded protein is CASSPEGRQFYGYTF.

V is TRBV12-1 and J is TRBJ2-2; the table gives TRBD1 as D, unverified against the DNA. TRBV12-1 is designated a pseudogene. The CDR3 has 17 amino acids. As DNA, the CDR3 is TGTGCCAGCAGGGCAACCGGAGGGACAGGGGGCCCCGGGGAGCTGTTTTTT. Translation: CASRATGGTGGPGELFF.

V and J are TRBV30 and TRBJ2-2; D is uncertain. V lost 2 bases, J lost 0 bases, and 13 bases lay in between. The CDR3 sequence is 16 residues long. Germline V gives CDR1 GTSNPN, CDR2 SVGIG (reference sequence). The CDR3 nucleotides read TGTGCCTGGAGTAACAGTCCTTTCGCGAACACCGGGGAGCTGTTTTTT. Translation gives CAWSNSPFANTGELFF.

This clone came up once. The V call is TRBV9, the J call TRBJ2-3, with 10 bases aligning to TRBD1. CDR3 size: 16 residues. In germline, CDR1 is SGDLS, CDR2 YYNGEE. The J segment lost 4 bases and the V segment lost 4 bases, leaving 9 bases of the junction unmatched. CDR3 sequence: CASSTGQGEVADTQYF. In DNA, the CDR3 is TGTGCCAGCAGCACCGGACAGGGGGAGGTGGCAGATACGCAGTATTTT.

The chain has TRBV6-5 and TRBJ2-1; 12 positions agree with TRBD2. CDR3 length: 15 residues. The trim removed 6 bases at V and 7 bases at J, leaving 7 bases unmatched. Germline assignment: CDR1 MNHEY and CDR2 SVGAGI. The CDR3 is CASSRPTSGGNEQFF. The CDR3 nucleotides read TGTGCCAGCAGCCGCCCGACTAGCGGGGGAAATGAGCAGTTCTTC.

The chain carries TRBV19 and TRBJ2-7; 7 bases align to TRBD2. Germline CDR1 and CDR2: LNHDA and SQIVND (reference sequence). After removal of 3 bases from V and 2 bases from J, the junction contained 1 base not matched to a gene. There are 13 residues in the CDR3. The DNA of the CDR3 is TGTGCCAGTAGTATGGGGGGGGCCTACGAGCAGTACTTC. Its translation is CASSMGGAYEQYF.

The chain has TRBV6-4 and TRBJ2-1; 8 nucleotides match TRBD1. V dropped 3 bases and J dropped 3; count of bases not matched to a gene: 1. Germline CDR1 MRHNA, CDR2 SNTAGT. The CDR3 runs 14 residues. For the CDR3, the DNA is TGTGCCAGCAGTGAGGGACAGGACTACAATGAGCAGTTCTTC. Protein sequence: CASSEGQDYNEQFF.

The chain couples TRBV4-1 to TRBJ2-7, with 9 bases that match TRBD1. V gave up 3 bases and J gave up 2 bases; unmatched junction bases: 5. CDR1 and CDR2 (germline): MGHRA, YSYEKL. The CDR3 covers 15 residues. The CDR3 DNA reads as TGCGCCAGCAGCCATATGGGACAGGGCCCCTACGAGCAGTACTTC. Translating gives CASSHMGQGPYEQYF.

The chain joins TRBV4-1 to TRBJ1-1; D might be TRBD1 (6 bases). Germline V gene lookup returns CDR1 MGHRA and CDR2 YSYEKL. The CDR3 runs 17 residues. V was shortened by 4 bases and J by 0 bases, with 18 bases between the two germline ends. CDR3 sequence reads: CASSPLQGPYMNTEAFF. The CDR3 DNA follows: TGCGCCAGCAGCCCACTACAGGGCCCCTATATGAACACTGAAGCTTTCTTT.

This rearrangement joins TRBV4-1 to TRBJ1-5, with 8 bases matching TRBD1. Trimming took 4 bases from V and 7 from J; bases not matched to a gene: 6. CDR1 MGHRA and CDR2 YSYEKL come from the germline V gene. CDR3 length: 14 amino acids. The CDR3 DNA reads as TGCGCCAGCAGCCCAGCGACAGGGGACCAGCCCCAGCATTTT. Amino acid sequence: CASSPATGDQPQHF.